The entry that follows covers one TCR beta chain sequence. The repertoire was sequenced with immunoSEQ multiplex PCR; TCRdb's copy has only in-frame clones and lacks some. The sample consists of fewer than 100,000 clones, roughly 90% of them appearing once. The data originate from a study of T cells in localized non-small cell lung cancer. The germline gives CDR1 SGHVS, CDR2 FQNEAQ. The V gene lost 3 bases and the J gene lost 9 bases, with 9 bases spanning the gap. This CDR3 spans 12 amino acids. The chain combines TRBV7-8 with TRBJ2-1; either TRBD1 or TRBD2 may fit D (6 bases each). The sequence was obtained from a man between 40 and 70 years old with stage I squamous cell lung carcinoma. The material was peripheral blood, obtained before any cancer treatment. The CDR3 coding sequence is TGTGCCAGCAGCTTTAAGGGGGGTGAGCAGTTCTTC. It specifies CASSFKGGEQFF.